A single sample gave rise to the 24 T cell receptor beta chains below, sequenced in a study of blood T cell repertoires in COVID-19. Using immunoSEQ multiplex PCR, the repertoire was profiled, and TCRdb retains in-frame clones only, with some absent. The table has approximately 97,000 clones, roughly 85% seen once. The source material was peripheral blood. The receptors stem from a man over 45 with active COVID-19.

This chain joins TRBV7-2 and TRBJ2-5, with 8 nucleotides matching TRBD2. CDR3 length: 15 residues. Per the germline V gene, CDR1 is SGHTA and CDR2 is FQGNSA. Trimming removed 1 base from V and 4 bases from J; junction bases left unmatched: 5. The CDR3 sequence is CASSLVRGGRETQYF. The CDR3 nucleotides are TGTGCCAGCAGCTTAGTACGGGGGGGGCGAGAGACCCAGTACTTC.

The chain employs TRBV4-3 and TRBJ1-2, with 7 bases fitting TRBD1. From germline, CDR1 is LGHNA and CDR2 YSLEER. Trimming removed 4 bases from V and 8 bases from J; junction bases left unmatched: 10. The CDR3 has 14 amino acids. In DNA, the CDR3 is TGCGCCAGCAGCCGACAGGGCTTTGCGGGGGGCTACACCTTC. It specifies CASSRQGFAGGYTF.

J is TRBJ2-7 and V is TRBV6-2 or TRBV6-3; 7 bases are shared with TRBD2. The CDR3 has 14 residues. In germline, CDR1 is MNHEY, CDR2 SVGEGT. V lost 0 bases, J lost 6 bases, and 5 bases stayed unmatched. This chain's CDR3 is CASSYSETSSEQYF. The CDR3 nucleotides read TGTGCCAGCAGTTACTCGGAGACTAGCAGCGAGCAGTACTTC.

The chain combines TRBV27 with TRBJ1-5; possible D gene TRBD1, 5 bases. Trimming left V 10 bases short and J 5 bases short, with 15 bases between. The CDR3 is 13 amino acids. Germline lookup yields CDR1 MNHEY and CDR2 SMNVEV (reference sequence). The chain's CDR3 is CAIGGDGYQPQHF. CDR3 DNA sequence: TGTGCCATCGGAGGGGACGGATATCAGCCCCAGCATTTT.

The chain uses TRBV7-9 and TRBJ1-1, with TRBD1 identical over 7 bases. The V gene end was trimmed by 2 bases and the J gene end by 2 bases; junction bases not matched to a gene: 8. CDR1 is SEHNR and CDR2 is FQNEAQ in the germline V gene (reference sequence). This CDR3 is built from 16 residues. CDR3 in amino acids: CASSLPEGAPNTEAFF. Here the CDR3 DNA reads TGTGCCAGCAGCTTACCAGAGGGGGCCCCCAACACTGAAGCTTTCTTT.

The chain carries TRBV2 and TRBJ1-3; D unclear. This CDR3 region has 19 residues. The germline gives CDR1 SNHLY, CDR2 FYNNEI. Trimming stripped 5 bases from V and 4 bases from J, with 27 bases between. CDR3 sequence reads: CASSLSGGSYLSSGNTIYF. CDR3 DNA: TGTGCCAGCAGTCTCTCAGGTGGCAGTTACCTGTCATCCGGAAACACCATATATTTT.

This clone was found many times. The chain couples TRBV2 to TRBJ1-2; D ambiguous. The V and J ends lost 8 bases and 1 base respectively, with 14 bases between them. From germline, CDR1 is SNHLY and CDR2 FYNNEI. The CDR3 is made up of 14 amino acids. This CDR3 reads CASGRSGVNYGYTF. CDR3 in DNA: TGTGCCAGCGGGAGATCGGGAGTTAACTATGGCTACACCTTC.

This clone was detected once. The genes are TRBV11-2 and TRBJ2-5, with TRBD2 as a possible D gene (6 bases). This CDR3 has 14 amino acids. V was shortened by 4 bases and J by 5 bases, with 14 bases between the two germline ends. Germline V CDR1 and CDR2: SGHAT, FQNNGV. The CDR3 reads CASSSAGRTETQYF. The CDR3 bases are TGTGCCAGCAGCTCCGCGGGGCGCACGGAGACCCAGTACTTC.

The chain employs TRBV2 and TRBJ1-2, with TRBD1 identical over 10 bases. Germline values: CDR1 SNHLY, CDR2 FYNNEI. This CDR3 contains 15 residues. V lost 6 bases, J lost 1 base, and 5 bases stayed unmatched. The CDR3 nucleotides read TGTGCCAGCAGCCCGGGACAGGGGAATAACTATGGCTACACCTTC. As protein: CASSPGQGNNYGYTF.

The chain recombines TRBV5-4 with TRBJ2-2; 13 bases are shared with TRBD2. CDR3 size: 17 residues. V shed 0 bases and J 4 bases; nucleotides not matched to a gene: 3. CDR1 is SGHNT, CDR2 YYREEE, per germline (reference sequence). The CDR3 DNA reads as TGTGCCAGCAGCTTGGGACTAGCGGGGGGCCCCACCGGGGAGCTGTTTTTT. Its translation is CASSLGLAGGPTGELFF.

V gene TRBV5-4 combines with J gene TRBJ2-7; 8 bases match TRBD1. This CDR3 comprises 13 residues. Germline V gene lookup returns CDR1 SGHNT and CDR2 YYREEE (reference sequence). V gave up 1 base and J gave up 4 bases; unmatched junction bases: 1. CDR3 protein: CASSLRQGYEQYF. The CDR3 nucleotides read TGTGCCAGCAGCTTGAGACAGGGGTACGAGCAGTACTTC.

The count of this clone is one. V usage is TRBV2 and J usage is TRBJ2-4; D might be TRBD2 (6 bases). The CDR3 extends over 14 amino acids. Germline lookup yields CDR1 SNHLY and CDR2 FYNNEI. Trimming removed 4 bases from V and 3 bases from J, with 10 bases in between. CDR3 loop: CASSGGVFKNIQYF. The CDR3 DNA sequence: TGTGCCAGCAGTGGGGGGGTGTTCAAAAACATTCAGTACTTC. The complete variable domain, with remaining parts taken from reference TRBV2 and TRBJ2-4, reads EPEVTQTPSHQVTQMGQEVILRCVPISNHLYFYWYRQILGQKVEFLVSFYNNEISEKSEIFDDQFSVERPDGSNFTLKIRSTKLEDSAMYFCASSGGVFKNIQYFGAGTRLSVL.

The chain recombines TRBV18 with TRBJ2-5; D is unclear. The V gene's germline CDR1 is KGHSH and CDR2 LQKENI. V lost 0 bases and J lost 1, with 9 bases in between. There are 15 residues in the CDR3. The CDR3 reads CASSPPRSLQETQYF. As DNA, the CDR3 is TGTGCCAGCTCACCACCTCGGAGCCTCCAAGAGACCCAGTACTTC.

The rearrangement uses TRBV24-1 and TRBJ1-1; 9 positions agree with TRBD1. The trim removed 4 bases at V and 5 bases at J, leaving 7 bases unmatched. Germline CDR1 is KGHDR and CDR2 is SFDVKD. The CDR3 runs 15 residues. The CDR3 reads CATSDRQGVETEAFF. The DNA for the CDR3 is TGTGCCACCAGTGACCGACAGGGGGTGGAGACTGAAGCTTTCTTT.

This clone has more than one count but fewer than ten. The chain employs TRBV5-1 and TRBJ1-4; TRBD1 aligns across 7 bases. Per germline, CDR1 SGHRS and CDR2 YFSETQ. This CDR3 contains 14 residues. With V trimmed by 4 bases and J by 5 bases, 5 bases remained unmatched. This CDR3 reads CASSNQGDNEKLFF. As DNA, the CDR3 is TGCGCCAGCAGCAATCAGGGGGACAATGAAAAACTGTTTTTT.

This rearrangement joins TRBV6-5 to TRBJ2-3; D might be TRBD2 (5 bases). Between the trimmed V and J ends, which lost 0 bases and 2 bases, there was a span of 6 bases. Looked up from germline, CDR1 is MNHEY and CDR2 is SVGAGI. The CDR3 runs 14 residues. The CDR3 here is CASSYSGVTDTQYF. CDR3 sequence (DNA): TGTGCCAGCAGTTACTCGGGAGTCACAGATACGCAGTATTTT.

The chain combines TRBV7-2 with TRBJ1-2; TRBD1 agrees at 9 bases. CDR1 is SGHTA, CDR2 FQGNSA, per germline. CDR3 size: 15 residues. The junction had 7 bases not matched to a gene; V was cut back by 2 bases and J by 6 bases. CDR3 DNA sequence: TGTGCCAGCAGCTTATCGACAGGGGGGGGTGATGGCTACACCTTC. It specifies CASSLSTGGGDGYTF.

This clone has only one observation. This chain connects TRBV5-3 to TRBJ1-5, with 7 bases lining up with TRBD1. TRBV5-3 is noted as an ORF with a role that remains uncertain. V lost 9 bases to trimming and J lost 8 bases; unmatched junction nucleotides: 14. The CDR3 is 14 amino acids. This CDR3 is CANPMPRGEEPQHF. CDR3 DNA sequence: TGTGCCAATCCAATGCCCAGGGGGGAAGAGCCCCAGCATTTT.

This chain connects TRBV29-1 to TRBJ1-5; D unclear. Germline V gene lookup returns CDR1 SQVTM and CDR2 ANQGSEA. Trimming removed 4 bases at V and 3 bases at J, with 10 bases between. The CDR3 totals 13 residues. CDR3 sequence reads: CSVVEQPNQPQHF. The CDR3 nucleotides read TGCAGCGTTGTAGAACAGCCCAATCAGCCCCAGCATTTT. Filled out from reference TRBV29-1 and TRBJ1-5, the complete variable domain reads SAVISQKPSRDICQRGTSLTIQCQVDSQVTMMFWYRQQPGQSLTLIATANQGSEATYESGFVIDKFPISRPNLTFSTLTVSNMSPEDSSIYLCSVVEQPNQPQHFGDGTRLSIL.

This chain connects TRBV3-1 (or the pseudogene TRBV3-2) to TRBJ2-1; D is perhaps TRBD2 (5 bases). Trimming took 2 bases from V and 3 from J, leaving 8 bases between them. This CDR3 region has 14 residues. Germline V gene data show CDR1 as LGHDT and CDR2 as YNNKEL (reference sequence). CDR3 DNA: TGTGCCAGCAGCCAAAGCGGACTCTACAATGAGCAGTTCTTC. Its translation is CASSQSGLYNEQFF.

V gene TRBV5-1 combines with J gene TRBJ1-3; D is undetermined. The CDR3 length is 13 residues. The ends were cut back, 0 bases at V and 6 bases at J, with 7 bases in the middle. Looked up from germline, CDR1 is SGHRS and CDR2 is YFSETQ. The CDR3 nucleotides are TGCGCCAGCAGCTTGGACCAGTTAAACACCATATATTTT. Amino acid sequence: CASSLDQLNTIYF.

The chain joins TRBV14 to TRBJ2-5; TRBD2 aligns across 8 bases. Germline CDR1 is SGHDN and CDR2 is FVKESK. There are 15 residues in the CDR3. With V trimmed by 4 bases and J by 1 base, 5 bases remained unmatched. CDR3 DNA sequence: TGTGCCAGCAGCCTAATAGCGGGGCTCCAAGAGACCCAGTACTTC. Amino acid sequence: CASSLIAGLQETQYF.

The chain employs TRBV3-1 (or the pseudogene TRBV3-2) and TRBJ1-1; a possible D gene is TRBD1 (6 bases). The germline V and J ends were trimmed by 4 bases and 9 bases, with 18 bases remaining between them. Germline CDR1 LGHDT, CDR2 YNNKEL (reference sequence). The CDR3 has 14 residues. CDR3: CASSREGVGPKAFF. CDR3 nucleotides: TGTGCCAGCAGCCGCGAGGGGGTAGGACCCAAAGCTTTCTTT.

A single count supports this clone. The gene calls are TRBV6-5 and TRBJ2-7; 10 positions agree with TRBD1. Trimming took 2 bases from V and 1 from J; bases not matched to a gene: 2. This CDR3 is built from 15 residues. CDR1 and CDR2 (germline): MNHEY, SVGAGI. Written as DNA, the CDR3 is TGTGCCAGCAGTTACCGGGACAGGGGTTCCTACGAGCAGTACTTC. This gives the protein CASSYRDRGSYEQYF.